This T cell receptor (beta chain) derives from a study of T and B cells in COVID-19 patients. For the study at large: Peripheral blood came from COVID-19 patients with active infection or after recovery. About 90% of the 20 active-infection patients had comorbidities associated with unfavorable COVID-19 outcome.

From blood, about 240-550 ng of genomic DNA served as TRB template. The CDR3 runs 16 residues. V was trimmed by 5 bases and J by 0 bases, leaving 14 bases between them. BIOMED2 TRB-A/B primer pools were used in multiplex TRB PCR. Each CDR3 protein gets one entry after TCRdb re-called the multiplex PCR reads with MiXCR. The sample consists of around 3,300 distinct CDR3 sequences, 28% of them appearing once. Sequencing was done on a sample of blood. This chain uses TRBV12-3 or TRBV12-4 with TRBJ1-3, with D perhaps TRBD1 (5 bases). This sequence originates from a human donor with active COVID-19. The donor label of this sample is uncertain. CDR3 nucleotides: TGTGCCAGCAGTACCGGGACTTCCAGCTCTGGAAACACCATATATTTT. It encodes CASSTGTSSSGNTIYF.